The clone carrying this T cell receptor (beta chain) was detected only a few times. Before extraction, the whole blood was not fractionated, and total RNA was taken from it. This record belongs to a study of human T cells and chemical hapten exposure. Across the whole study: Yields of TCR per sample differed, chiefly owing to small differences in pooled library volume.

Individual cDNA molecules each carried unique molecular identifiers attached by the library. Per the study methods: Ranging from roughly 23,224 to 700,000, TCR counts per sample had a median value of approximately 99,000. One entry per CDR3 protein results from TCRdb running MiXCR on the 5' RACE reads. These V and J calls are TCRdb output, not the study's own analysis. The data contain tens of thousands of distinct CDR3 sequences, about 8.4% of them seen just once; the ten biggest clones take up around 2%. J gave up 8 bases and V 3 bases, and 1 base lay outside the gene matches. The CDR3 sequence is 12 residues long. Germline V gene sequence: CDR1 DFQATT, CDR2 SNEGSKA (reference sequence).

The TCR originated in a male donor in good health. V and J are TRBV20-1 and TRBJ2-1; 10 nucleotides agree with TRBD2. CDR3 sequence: CSASSGGYEQFF. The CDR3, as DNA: TGCAGTGCTAGTAGCGGGGGGTATGAGCAGTTCTTC.